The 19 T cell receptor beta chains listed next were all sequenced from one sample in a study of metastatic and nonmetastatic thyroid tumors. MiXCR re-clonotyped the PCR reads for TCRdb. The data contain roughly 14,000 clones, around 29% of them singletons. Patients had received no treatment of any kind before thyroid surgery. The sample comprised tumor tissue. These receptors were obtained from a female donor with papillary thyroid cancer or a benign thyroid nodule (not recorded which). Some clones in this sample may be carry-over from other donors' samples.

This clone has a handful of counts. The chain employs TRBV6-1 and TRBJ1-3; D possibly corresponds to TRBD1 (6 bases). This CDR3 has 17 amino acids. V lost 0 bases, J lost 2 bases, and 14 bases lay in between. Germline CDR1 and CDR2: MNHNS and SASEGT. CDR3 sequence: CASSEAGVRGAGNTIYF. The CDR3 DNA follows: TGTGCCAGCAGTGAAGCCGGGGTCAGGGGCGCTGGAAACACCATATATTTT.

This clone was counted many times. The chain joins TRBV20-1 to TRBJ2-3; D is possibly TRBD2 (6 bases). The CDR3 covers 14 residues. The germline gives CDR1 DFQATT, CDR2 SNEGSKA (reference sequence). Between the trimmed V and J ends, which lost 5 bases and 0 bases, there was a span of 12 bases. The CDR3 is CSADAGRSTDTQYF. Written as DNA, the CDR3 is TGCAGTGCTGATGCGGGACGGAGCACAGATACGCAGTATTTT.

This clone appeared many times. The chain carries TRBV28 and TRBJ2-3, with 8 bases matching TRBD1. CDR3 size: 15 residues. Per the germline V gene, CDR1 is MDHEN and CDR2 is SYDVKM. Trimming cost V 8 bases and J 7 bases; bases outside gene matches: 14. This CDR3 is CASHPQGAGGYTQYF. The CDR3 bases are TGTGCCAGCCATCCTCAGGGGGCAGGGGGGTATACGCAGTATTTT.

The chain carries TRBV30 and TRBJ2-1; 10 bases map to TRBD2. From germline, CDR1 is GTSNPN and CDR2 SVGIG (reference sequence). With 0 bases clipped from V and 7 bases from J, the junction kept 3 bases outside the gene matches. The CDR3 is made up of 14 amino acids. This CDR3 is CAWSVLAGVNEQFF. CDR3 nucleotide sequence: TGTGCCTGGAGTGTTCTAGCGGGAGTGAATGAGCAGTTCTTC.

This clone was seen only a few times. CDR3 sequence: CASSIDLENTEAFF. The CDR3 DNA follows: TGTGCCAGTAGTATAGATCTCGAGAACACTGAAGCTTTCTTT. V gene TRBV19 combines with J gene TRBJ1-1; D is undetermined. The CDR3 has 14 amino acids. Germline V CDR1 and CDR2: LNHDA, SQIVND (reference sequence). The V end was cut by 0 bases, the J end by 1 base, with 6 bases between.

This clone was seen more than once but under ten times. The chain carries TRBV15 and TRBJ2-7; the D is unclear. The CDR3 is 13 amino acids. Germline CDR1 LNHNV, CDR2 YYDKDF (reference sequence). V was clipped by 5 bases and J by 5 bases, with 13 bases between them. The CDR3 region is CATSFRTGDEQYF. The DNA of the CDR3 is TGTGCCACCAGCTTTCGGACCGGAGACGAGCAGTACTTC.

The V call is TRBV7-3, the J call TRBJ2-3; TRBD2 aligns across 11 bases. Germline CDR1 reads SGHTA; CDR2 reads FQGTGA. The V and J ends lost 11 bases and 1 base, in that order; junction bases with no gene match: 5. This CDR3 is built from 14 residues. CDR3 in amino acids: CASSGGFGTDTQYF. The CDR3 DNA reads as TGTGCCTCTAGCGGGGGGTTTGGCACAGATACGCAGTATTTT.

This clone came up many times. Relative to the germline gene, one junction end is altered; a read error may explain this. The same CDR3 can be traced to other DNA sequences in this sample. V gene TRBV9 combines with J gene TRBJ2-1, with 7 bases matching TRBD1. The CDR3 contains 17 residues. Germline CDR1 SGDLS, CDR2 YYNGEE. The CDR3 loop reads CASSETTGTFSYNEQFF. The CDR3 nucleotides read TGCGCCAGCAGCGAGACGACAGGGACCTTCTCCTACAATGAGCAGTTCTTC.

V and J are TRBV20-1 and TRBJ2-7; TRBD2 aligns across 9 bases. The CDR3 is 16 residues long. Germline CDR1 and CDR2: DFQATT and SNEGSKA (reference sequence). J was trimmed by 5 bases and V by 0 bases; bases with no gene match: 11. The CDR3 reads CSARDPGGRAGDEQYF. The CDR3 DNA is TGCAGTGCTAGAGATCCCGGCGGGAGGGCCGGCGACGAGCAGTACTTC.

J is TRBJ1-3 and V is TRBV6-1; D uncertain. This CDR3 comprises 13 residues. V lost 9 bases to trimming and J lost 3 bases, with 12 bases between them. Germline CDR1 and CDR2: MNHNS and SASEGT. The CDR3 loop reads CARSAIGGNTIYF. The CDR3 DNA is TGTGCCAGAAGCGCCATCGGTGGAAACACCATATATTTT.

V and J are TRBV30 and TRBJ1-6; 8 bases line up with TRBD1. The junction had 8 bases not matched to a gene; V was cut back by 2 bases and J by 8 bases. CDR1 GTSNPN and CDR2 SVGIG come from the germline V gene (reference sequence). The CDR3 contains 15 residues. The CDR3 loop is CAWSIWTGLDSPLHF. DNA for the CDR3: TGTGCCTGGAGTATTTGGACAGGGCTTGATTCACCCCTCCACTTT.

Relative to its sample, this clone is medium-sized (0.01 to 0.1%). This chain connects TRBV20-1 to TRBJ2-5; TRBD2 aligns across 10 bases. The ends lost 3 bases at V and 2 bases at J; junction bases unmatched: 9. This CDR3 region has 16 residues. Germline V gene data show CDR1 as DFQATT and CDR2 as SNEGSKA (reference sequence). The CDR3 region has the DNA TGCAGTGCTAGTATACTAGCGGGGAGAGAGCAAGAGACCCAGTACTTC. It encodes CSASILAGREQETQYF.

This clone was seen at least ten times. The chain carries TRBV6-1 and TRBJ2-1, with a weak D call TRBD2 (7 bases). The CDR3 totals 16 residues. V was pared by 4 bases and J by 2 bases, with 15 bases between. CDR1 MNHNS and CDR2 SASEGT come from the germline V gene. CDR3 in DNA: TGTGCCAGCAGTGTCGAGGGGGGAGGGCCCTACAATGAGCAGTTCTTC. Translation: CASSVEGGGPYNEQFF.

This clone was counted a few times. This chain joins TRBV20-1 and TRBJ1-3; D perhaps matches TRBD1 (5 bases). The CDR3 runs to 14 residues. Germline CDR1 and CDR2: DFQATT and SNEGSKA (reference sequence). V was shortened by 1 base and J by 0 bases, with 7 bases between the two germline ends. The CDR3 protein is CSARARVSGNTIYF. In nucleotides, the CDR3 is TGCAGTGCTAGAGCCAGGGTCTCTGGAAACACCATATATTTT.

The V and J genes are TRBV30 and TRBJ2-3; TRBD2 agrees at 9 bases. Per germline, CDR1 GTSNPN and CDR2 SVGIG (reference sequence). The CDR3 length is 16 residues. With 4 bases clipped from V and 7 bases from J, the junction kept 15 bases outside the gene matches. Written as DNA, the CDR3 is TGTGCCTGGATGCCGTTGGCGGGAGGGCTAGGGAATACGCAGTATTTT. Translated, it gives CAWMPLAGGLGNTQYF.

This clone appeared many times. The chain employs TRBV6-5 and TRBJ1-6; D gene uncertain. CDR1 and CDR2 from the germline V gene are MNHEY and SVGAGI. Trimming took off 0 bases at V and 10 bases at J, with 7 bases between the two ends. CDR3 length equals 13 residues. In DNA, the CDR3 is TGTGCCAGCAGTTACTCGATTAGCTCACCCCTCCACTTT. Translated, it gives CASSYSISSPLHF.

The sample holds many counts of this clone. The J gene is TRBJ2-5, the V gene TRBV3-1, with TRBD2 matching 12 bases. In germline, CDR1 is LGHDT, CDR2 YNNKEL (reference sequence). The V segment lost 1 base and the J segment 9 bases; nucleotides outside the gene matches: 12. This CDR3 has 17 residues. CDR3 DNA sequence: TGTGCCAGCAGCCAAGTGACCTCTAGCGGGGGGGCGGAGGCCCAGTACTTC. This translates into CASSQVTSSGGAEAQYF.

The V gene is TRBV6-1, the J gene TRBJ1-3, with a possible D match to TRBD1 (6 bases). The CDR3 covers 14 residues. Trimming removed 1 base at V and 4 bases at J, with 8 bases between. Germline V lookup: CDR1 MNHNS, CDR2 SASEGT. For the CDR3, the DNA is TGTGCCAGCAGTGAAGGGCAGGGGGGAAACACCATATATTTT. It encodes CASSEGQGGNTIYF.

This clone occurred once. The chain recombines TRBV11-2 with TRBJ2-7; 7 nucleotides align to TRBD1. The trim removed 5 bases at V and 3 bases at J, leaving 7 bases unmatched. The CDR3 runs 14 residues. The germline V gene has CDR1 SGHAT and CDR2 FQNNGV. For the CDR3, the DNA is TGTGCCAGCAGCCCGGACAGGTTAAACTACGAGCAGTACTTC. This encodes CASSPDRLNYEQYF.